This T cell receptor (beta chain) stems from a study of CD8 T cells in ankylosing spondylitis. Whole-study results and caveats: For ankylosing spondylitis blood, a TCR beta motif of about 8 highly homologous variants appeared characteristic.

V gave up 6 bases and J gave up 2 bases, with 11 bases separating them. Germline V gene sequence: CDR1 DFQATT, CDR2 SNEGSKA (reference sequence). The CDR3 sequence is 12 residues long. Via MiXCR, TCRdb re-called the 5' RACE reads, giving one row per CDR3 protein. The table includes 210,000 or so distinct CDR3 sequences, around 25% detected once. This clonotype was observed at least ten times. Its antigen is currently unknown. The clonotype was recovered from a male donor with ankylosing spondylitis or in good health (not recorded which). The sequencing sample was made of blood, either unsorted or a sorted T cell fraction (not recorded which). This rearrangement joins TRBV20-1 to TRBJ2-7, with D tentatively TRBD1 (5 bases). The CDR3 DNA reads TGCAGTGCACAAGGACAAGCCTACGAGCAGTACTTC. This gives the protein CSAQGQAYEQYF.